A single sample gave rise to the 4 T cell receptor beta chains below, sequenced in a study of cytomegalovirus exposure and HLA in healthy donors. PCR was performed using 60 Vbeta and 13 Jbeta primers. TCRdb keeps only in-frame clones here, not all; method: immunoSEQ multiplex PCR. The listing records roughly 43,000 clones. The sequencing input was PBMCs. The receptors stem from a woman between 35 and 50 years old in good health and CMV-seronegative.

J is TRBJ1-1 and V is TRBV2; D remains unclear. The CDR3 consists of 13 residues. CDR1 is SNHLY and CDR2 is FYNNEI in the germline V gene. Between the trimmed V and J ends, which lost 1 base and 11 bases, there was a span of 14 bases. Here the CDR3 DNA reads TGTGCCAGCAGTGAAGAAGCAGGAAGTGCTGCTTTCTTT. Encoded protein: CASSEEAGSAAFF.

The chain recombines TRBV9 with TRBJ2-7; 8 bases match TRBD2. The CDR3 consists of 16 residues. Germline values: CDR1 SGDLS, CDR2 YYNGEE. V was pared by 3 bases and J by 4 bases, with 12 bases of the junction left unmatched. The DNA of the CDR3 is TGTGCCAGCAGCGGTCCCCCCGCGGGAGGTCTTTACGAGCAGTACTTC. The encoded protein is CASSGPPAGGLYEQYF.

Details on this clone: The sample carries other DNA sequences with the same CDR3. The chain is built from TRBV7-9 and TRBJ1-1; tentative D call: TRBD1 (6 bases). Germline CDR1 SEHNR, CDR2 FQNEAQ (reference sequence). This CDR3 is 10 amino acids long. CDR3 sequence (DNA): TGTGCAAGCGGGACATTAGAAGCTTTCTTT. Amino acids: CASGTLEAFF.

The V call is TRBV29-1, the J call TRBJ2-5; 15 nucleotides match TRBD2. In germline, CDR1 is SQVTM, CDR2 ANQGSEA. The CDR3 has 14 residues. V lost 7 bases, J lost 5 bases, and 5 bases stayed unmatched. CDR3 sequence: CSALGLAGGETQYF. The CDR3 nucleotides are TGCAGCGCCCTGGGACTAGCGGGAGGCGAGACCCAGTACTTC.